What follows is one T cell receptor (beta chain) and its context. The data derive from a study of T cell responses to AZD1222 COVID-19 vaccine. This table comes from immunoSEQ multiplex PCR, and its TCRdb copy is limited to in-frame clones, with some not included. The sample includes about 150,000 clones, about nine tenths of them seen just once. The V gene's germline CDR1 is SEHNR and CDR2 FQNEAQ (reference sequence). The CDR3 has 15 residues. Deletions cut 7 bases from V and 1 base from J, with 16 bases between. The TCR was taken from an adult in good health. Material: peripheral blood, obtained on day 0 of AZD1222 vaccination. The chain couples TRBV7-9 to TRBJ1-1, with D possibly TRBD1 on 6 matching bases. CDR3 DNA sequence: TGTGCCAGCAACCTGTTCGGGGGGCAGAACACTGAAGCTTTCTTT. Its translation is CASNLFGGQNTEAFF. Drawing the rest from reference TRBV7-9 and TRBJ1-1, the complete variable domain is DTGVSQNPRHKITKRGQNVTFRCDPISEHNRLYWYRQTLGQGPEFLTYFQNEAQLEKSRLLSDRFSAERPKGSFSTLEIQRTEQGDSAMYLCASNLFGGQNTEAFFGQGTRLTVV.